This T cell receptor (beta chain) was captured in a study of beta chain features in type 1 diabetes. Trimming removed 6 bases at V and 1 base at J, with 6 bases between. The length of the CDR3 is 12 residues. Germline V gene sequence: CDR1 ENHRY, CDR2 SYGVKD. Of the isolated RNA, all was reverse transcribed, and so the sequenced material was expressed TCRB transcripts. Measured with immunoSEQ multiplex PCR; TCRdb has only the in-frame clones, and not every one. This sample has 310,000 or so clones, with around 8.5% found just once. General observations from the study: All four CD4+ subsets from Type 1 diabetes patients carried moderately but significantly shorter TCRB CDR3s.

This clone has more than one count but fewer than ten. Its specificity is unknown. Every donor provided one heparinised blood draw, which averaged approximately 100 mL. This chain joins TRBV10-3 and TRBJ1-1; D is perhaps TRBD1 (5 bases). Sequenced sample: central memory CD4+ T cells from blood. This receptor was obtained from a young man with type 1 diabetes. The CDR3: CAIRDRNTEAFF. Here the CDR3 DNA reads TGTGCCATCAGAGACAGGAACACTGAAGCTTTCTTT.